Sequencing of this TCR beta chain was carried out in a study of cytomegalovirus exposure and HLA in healthy donors. Study information: There were 65 million to 85 million unique TCRs (from HLA-typed donors) in an early data release. Whole-study results and caveats: In an earlier analysis, most TCR beta V segments were productive about 87% or about 30% of the time. Researchers reported in a later analysis that a missense DCLRE1C variant was tied to TCR beta V- and J-gene trimming.

This PCR relied on a set of 60 Vbeta primers and 13 Jbeta primers. In the original processing: As a later analysis found, there were approximately 80 million unique TCR beta chains, of which 8.5 million to 14 million were shared. The protocol was immunoSEQ multiplex PCR, while the TCRdb copy is restricted to in-frame clones and leaves out a portion. V and J calls and clone size are as listed in that table; D and trimming were resolved from the DNA. Of 150,000 to 200,000 clones in the sample, around three quarters were seen once. The germline gives CDR1 LGHNA, CDR2 YSLEER. The V end was cut by 8 bases, the J end by 0 bases, with 11 bases between. This CDR3 has 14 residues. Details on this clone: What it binds is not known.

The gene calls are TRBV4-3 and TRBJ2-1; no clear D gene. This clonotype was obtained from a woman in her 50s in good health and CMV-seronegative. Sample: PBMCs. The CDR3 spells CASGEIDSYNEQFF. The CDR3 nucleotides are TGCGCCAGCGGAGAGATAGACTCCTACAATGAGCAGTTCTTC.